The 21 T cell receptor beta chains below all came from one sample that was sequenced in a study of T cells in Graves' hyperthyroidism and ophthalmopathy. TCR beta CDR3 regions were amplified from RNA transcripts. TCR CDR3 underwent first-round RT-PCR with the HTBI primer set. TCRdb itself ran the multiplex PCR reads through MiXCR, one entry per CDR3 protein. Of about 250,000 distinct CDR3 sequences in the sample, around 26% are singletons; the top ten hold approximately 35%. The sequencing sample was made of blood. The receptor set was obtained from a woman between 40 and 50 years old with Graves' ophthalmopathy.

There are many counts of this clonotype. This chain links TRBV12-3 or TRBV12-4 with TRBJ2-5; 7 nucleotides align to TRBD1. The CDR3 has 14 residues. V trimming: 5 bases; J trimming: 4 bases; junction bases outside the gene matches: 7. CDR3 DNA: TGTGCCAGCAGTCCTGGACAGGCTGGAGAGACCCAGTACTTC. Residues: CASSPGQAGETQYF.

This clonotype was detected ten times or more. The chain has TRBV5-1 and TRBJ2-7; 8 bases agree with TRBD2. Trimming took 3 bases from V and 3 from J; bases not matched to a gene: 5. Germline CDR1 reads SGHRS; CDR2 reads YFSETQ. CDR3 length: 14 residues. The CDR3 DNA sequence: TGCGCCAGCAGCTCCGGGGGACTAGACTACGAGCAGTACTTC. Its protein is CASSSGGLDYEQYF.

This clonotype was counted at least ten times. This chain joins TRBV15 and TRBJ1-5; TRBD1 is a possible D gene (6 bases). The CDR3 extends over 14 amino acids. Trimming stripped 1 base from V and 6 bases from J, with 10 bases between. Germline assignment: CDR1 LNHNV and CDR2 YYDKDF (reference sequence). In nucleotides, the CDR3 is TGTGCCACCAGCAGAGTTACAGGGACTCAGCCCCAGCATTTT. It specifies CATSRVTGTQPQHF.

CDR3 region: CASSEAGGLYEQYF. DNA of the CDR3: TGTGCCAGCAGTGAAGCGGGAGGTCTTTACGAGCAGTACTTC. J is TRBJ2-7 and V is TRBV6-1, with a possible D match to TRBD2 (6 bases). CDR1 is MNHNS and CDR2 is SASEGT in the germline V gene. V lost 0 bases and J 4 bases, leaving 10 bases between the germline ends. The CDR3 covers 14 residues.

This clonotype was recorded at least ten times. The V call is TRBV24-1, the J call TRBJ2-5; D possibly corresponds to TRBD1 (5 bases). V was cut by 4 bases and J by 5 bases, with 16 bases left in between. The length of the CDR3 is 15 residues. CDR1 is KGHDR, CDR2 SFDVKD, per germline. CDR3 loop: CATSDQRQPVETQYF. CDR3 nucleotide sequence: TGTGCCACCAGTGACCAAAGACAGCCTGTTGAGACCCAGTACTTC.

Notes on this clonotype: The junction differs from germline at one of its ends, possibly a read error. The chain is built from TRBV12-3 or TRBV12-4 and TRBJ2-7; D remains ambiguous. CDR3 size: 13 residues. CDR3 region: CASSWRRGDEQCF. The DNA of the CDR3 is TGTGCCAGCAGTTGGCGTCGTGGAGACGAGCAGTGCTTC.

Ten or more counts support this clonotype. The chain couples TRBV9 to TRBJ1-5, with 10 bases that match TRBD1. Germline loops: CDR1 SGDLS, CDR2 YYNGEE. CDR3 size: 17 residues. V shed 0 bases and J 5 bases; nucleotides not matched to a gene: 8. The CDR3 region has the DNA TGTGCCAGCAGCGTAGTGGAGGGACAGGGGTCGGATCAGCCCCAGCATTTT. Residues: CASSVVEGQGSDQPQHF.

This clonotype was counted at least ten times. In DNA, the CDR3 is TGCAGTGCTAGCGCGGGGGTCAATCAGCCCCAGCATTTT. Translated: CSASAGVNQPQHF. This sequence joins TRBV20-1 and TRBJ1-5, with D possibly being TRBD1 (5 bases). The ends were cut back, 3 bases at V and 3 bases at J, with 9 bases in the middle. This CDR3 has 13 residues. Looked up from germline, CDR1 is DFQATT and CDR2 is SNEGSKA (reference sequence).

This clonotype was counted at least ten times. The rearrangement uses TRBV5-6 and TRBJ2-2, with D tentatively TRBD1 (5 bases). From germline, CDR1 is SGHDT and CDR2 YYEEEE. Trimming left V 0 bases short and J 3 bases short, with 18 bases between. The CDR3 is 18 residues long. Here the CDR3 reads CASSLESQGLGDTGELFF. CDR3 bases: TGTGCCAGCAGCTTGGAATCCCAGGGTTTAGGGGACACCGGGGAGCTGTTTTTT.

This clonotype was seen ten or more times. The rearrangement links TRBV5-1 to TRBJ2-7; D gene unclear. Looked up from germline, CDR1 is SGHRS and CDR2 is YFSETQ. Trimming left V 0 bases short and J 9 bases short, with 19 bases between. CDR3 length equals 15 residues. In DNA form, the CDR3 reads TGCGCCAGCAGCTTGGCCACGGTAGCAGCCACGGGGCAGTACTTC. Translated: CASSLATVAATGQYF.

The chain carries TRBV4-2 and TRBJ2-6, with 11 positions matching TRBD1. Germline-derived CDR1 and CDR2 are LGHNA and YNFKEQ. V lost 4 bases and J lost 0; bases outside the gene matches: 11. The CDR3 runs 20 residues. The CDR3 reads CASSPHPGTGGLSGANVLTF. In nucleotides, the CDR3 is TGTGCCAGCAGCCCCCATCCCGGGACAGGGGGACTCTCTGGGGCCAACGTCCTGACTTTC.

In the case of this clonotype: At one end the junction does not follow the germline gene, possibly because of a read error. This chain connects TRBV30 to TRBJ2-1; TRBD2 agrees at 7 bases. Germline CDR1 GTSNPN, CDR2 SVGIG (reference sequence). The CDR3 length is 16 residues. The CDR3 DNA reads as TGTGCCTCTAACTCTATTGCGGGAGACTCTTACAATGATCAGTTCTTC. This sequence encodes CASNSIAGDSYNDQFF.

On this clonotype: At one end the junction does not follow the germline gene, possibly because of a read error. The chain carries TRBV7-2 and TRBJ1-2; TRBD1 matches 8 bases. The CDR3 consists of 12 residues. Germline loops: CDR1 SGHTA, CDR2 FQGNSA. CDR3 DNA: TGTGCCAGCATCTGGACAGGGAGTGGCTACATCTTC. This codes for CASIWTGSGYIF.

The chain has TRBV20-1 and TRBJ2-7; TRBD2 agrees at 8 bases. Per the germline V gene, CDR1 is DFQATT and CDR2 is SNEGSKA (reference sequence). The CDR3 has 15 residues. Trimming cost V 5 bases and J 2 bases; bases outside gene matches: 11. For the CDR3, the DNA is TGCAGTGCTCGACCACTTAGCGGGACGACCTACGAGCAGTACTTC. It encodes CSARPLSGTTYEQYF.

This clonotype has at least ten counts. Germline is not matched at one junction end, which may reflect a read error. This rearrangement joins TRBV20-1 to TRBJ2-7, with D tentatively TRBD2 (5 bases). Germline values: CDR1 DFQATT, CDR2 SNEGSKA (reference sequence). The CDR3 is 14 residues long. DNA of the CDR3: TGCAGTGCAAGAGGGCAGAGAGGCTCCTACGAGCAGTACTTC. Its translation is CSARGQRGSYEQYF.

In this sample, this clonotype turned up many times. This chain joins TRBV24-1 and TRBJ2-2; a weak D match, TRBD1 (6 bases). V was shortened by 5 bases and J by 1 base, with 10 bases between the two germline ends. From germline, CDR1 is KGHDR and CDR2 SFDVKD. The length of the CDR3 is 15 residues. The CDR3 here is CATSAGARNTGELFF. The CDR3 DNA follows: TGTGCCACCAGTGCAGGGGCACGGAACACCGGGGAGCTGTTTTTT.

This clonotype has at least ten counts. V usage is TRBV6-1 and J usage is TRBJ2-6; 10 bases are a match to TRBD1. CDR1 is MNHNS, CDR2 SASEGT, per germline. This CDR3 has 14 residues. V dropped 8 bases and J dropped 2; count of bases not matched to a gene: 0. For the CDR3, the DNA is TGTGCCAGCGGACAGGGGGCTGGGGCCAACGTCCTGACTTTC. Amino acid sequence: CASGQGAGANVLTF.

This clonotype was seen repeatedly, ten times or more. The rearrangement links TRBV4-1 to TRBJ2-7; D unresolved. V was trimmed by 1 base and J by 0 bases, leaving 10 bases between them. The CDR3 length is 15 residues. Germline assignment: CDR1 MGHRA and CDR2 YSYEKL. CDR3 amino acids: CASSQVLSSSYEQYF. The DNA of the CDR3 is TGCGCCAGCAGCCAAGTCCTCTCGAGCTCCTACGAGCAGTACTTC.

This clonotype was observed many times. Here the CDR3 reads CASSPPTGMWAGELFF. As DNA, the CDR3 is TGCGCCAGCAGCCCACCGACAGGGATGTGGGCCGGGGAGCTGTTTTTT. This rearrangement joins TRBV4-1 to TRBJ2-2; 7 bases line up with TRBD1. Per germline, CDR1 MGHRA and CDR2 YSYEKL. V gave up 4 bases and J gave up 6 bases; unmatched junction bases: 11. This CDR3 comprises 16 residues.

V and J are TRBV6-5 and TRBJ2-2; TRBD1 matches at 9 bases. This CDR3 is built from 17 residues. CDR1 is MNHEY and CDR2 is SVGAGI in the germline V gene. The V and J ends lost 6 bases and 5 bases, in that order; junction bases with no gene match: 13. Written as DNA, the CDR3 is TGTGCCAGCAGCCTACTCACAGGGGGCCGGTATACCGGGGAGCTGTTTTTT. This sequence encodes CASSLLTGGRYTGELFF.

This clonotype showed up just a few times. This rearrangement joins TRBV6-5 to TRBJ2-7; 10 nucleotides align to TRBD1. CDR1 and CDR2 from the germline V gene are MNHEY and SVGAGI. The V segment lost 5 bases and the J segment 2 bases; nucleotides outside the gene matches: 9. CDR3 size: 16 residues. In DNA form, the CDR3 reads TGTGCCAGCAGTCTACCGGGACAGGGGATTCCCTACGAGCAGTACTTC. Protein product: CASSLPGQGIPYEQYF.